This T cell receptor (beta chain) was recorded in a study of blood T cell repertoires in COVID-19. Profiling relied on immunoSEQ multiplex PCR, and the TCRdb table lists in-frame clones only, not all of them. The sample gives 310,000 or so clones, around nine tenths of which show up once; 0.9% to 1.2% is in the top ten. V shed 3 bases and J shed 1 base, with 10 bases lying between them. The CDR3 contains 15 residues. Germline CDR1 reads MNHEY; CDR2 reads SVGEGT. Recruits, aged about 18 to 89 years, lived in 24 US areas. Participants' own reports of clinical history determined their cohort assignment. The sequenced sample consisted of PBMCs or T cells enriched from blood (not recorded which). This chain links TRBV6-2 or TRBV6-3 with TRBJ2-1; D is unclear. The source of this sequence is a woman aged 25 to 39 who had recovered from COVID-19. CDR3 residues: CASSYAPRSYNEQFF. The CDR3 nucleotides read TGTGCCAGCAGTTATGCTCCTCGGTCCTACAATGAGCAGTTCTTC.